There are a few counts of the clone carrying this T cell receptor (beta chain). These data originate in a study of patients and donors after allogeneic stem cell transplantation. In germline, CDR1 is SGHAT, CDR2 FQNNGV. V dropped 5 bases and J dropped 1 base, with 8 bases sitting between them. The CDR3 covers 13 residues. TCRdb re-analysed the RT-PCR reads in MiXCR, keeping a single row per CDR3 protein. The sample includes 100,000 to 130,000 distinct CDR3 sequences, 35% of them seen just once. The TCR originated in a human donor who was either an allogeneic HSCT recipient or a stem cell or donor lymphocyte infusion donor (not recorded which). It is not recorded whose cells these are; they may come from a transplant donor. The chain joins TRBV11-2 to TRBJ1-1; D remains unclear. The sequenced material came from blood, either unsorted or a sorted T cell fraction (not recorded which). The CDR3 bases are TGTGCCAGCAGCCCCCCGGGGAACACTGAAGCTTTCTTT. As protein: CASSPPGNTEAFF.